This T cell receptor beta chain was obtained from a study of blood T cell repertoires in COVID-19. At the level of the study: Acute-phase and convalescent COVID-19 samples originated in the United States, Italy and Spain.

The study assigned cohorts using participant-reported clinical history. In this sample, this clone turned up a few times. As processed by the authors: Researchers report that nucleated cell counts were estimated from reference gene primer amplification. TCRdb keeps only in-frame clones here, not all; method: immunoSEQ multiplex PCR. D and trimming come from the DNA, and the V and J calls and clone size come from that table. Altogether hundreds of thousands of clones are present, 85% to 90% being singletons, with the ten largest covering approximately 1.7%. The CDR3 contains 13 residues. Trimming left V 3 bases short and J 8 bases short, with 14 bases between. CDR1 LGHDT and CDR2 YNNKEL come from the germline V gene (reference sequence).

Sequencing was carried out using PBMCs or T cells enriched from blood (not recorded which). This TCR derives from a man aged 35-49 years who had recovered from COVID-19. This chain links TRBV3-1 (or the pseudogene TRBV3-2) with TRBJ2-7; D perhaps matches TRBD1 (6 bases). The CDR3 sequence: CASSQDNRDKQYF. DNA for the CDR3: TGTGCCAGCAGCCAGGATAACAGGGATAAGCAGTACTTC.